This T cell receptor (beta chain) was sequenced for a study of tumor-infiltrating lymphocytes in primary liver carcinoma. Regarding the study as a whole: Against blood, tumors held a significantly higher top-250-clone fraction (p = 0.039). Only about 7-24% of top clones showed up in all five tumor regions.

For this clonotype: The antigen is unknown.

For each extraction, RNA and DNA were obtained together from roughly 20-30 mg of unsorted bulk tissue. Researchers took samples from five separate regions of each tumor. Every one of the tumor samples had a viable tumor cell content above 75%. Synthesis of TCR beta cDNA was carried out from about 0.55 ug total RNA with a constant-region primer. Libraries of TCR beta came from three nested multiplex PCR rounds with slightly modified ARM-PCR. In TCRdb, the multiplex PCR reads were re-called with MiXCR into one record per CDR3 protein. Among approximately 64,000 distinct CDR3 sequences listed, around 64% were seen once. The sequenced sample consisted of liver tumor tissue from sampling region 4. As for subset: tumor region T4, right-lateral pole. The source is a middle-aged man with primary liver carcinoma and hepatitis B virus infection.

The CDR3 nucleotides are TGTGCCAGCAGCCTGACAGGGACTCCAACTAATGAAAAACTGTTTTTT. This gives the protein CASSLTGTPTNEKLFF. V gene TRBV9 combines with J gene TRBJ1-4; 7 nucleotides line up with TRBD1. V shed 4 bases and J 0 bases; nucleotides not matched to a gene: 6. The CDR3 has 16 residues. Per germline, CDR1 SGDLS and CDR2 YYNGEE.